This TCR beta chain comes out of a study of T cell repertoires in cytomegalovirus infection. Study-level information: Matching HLA type, along with CMV infection, was indicated by public TCR beta signatures.

MiXCR, run by TCRdb on the reads, gives a single entry per CDR3 protein. The sample consists of 400,000 to 550,000 distinct CDR3 sequences, 11% of them appearing once. This clonotype showed up many times. The antigen is undetermined. V lost 2 bases and J 3 bases, leaving 14 bases between the germline ends. Germline CDR1 reads SGHTA; CDR2 reads FQGTGA. The CDR3 consists of 15 residues. Study results and caveats: HLA-C-restricted CMV-specific TCR beta clonotypes were dominant in the ex vivo response. Carriage of CMV together with the relevant HLA was identifiable through cumulative public TCR beta family frequency.

V is TRBV7-3 and J is TRBJ2-7, with a weak D call TRBD2 (6 bases). The sequenced sample consisted of PBMCs. The receptor's source is a human donor in good health (CMV status not recorded). Some clones in this sample may be carry-over from other donors' samples. The CDR3 sequence is CASSLGRAGYYEQYF. The CDR3 coding sequence is TGTGCCAGCAGCTTAGGCCGAGCGGGCTACTACGAGCAGTACTTC.